This TCR beta chain originates from a study of Tregs in tolerant kidney transplant recipients. This clone was recorded only once. Trimming removed 6 bases from V and 4 bases from J, with 19 bases in between. The CDR3 is 15 amino acids. Per germline, CDR1 SGHRS and CDR2 YFSETQ. Produced via immunoSEQ multiplex PCR; TCRdb's table is partial and in-frame only. Of about 120,000 clones in the sample, roughly nine tenths are singletons; the top ten hold over 0.5%. The chain links TRBV5-1 to TRBJ2-5, with D possibly matching TRBD2 (6 bases). The sequencing input was CD4+ T cells from blood. The clonotype was recovered from a human donor in good health. The CDR3 sequence: CASNPGGGVSETQYF. Written as DNA, the CDR3 is TGCGCCAGCAACCCAGGAGGAGGGGTGTCAGAGACCCAGTACTTC.